Below are 22 T cell receptor beta chains sequenced from a single sample in a study of blood T cell repertoires in COVID-19. This table comes from immunoSEQ multiplex PCR, and its TCRdb copy is limited to in-frame clones, with some not included. The sample consists of approximately 250,000 clones, approximately 90% of them appearing once. Source material: PBMCs or T cells enriched from blood (not recorded which). The receptors stem from a woman aged 40 to 55 with acute COVID-19.

The V and J genes are TRBV5-1 and TRBJ2-5, with D maybe TRBD2 (5 bases). Trimming pared 6 bases from V and 5 bases from J, leaving 11 bases between. The germline V gene has CDR1 SGHRS and CDR2 YFSETQ. This CDR3 is 12 amino acids long. CDR3 DNA: TGCGCCAGCACCTCCCGAGGGGAGACCCAGTACTTC. Amino acid sequence: CASTSRGETQYF.

The chain uses TRBV7-6 and TRBJ2-1; tentatively, D is TRBD2 (6 bases). Germline V gene data show CDR1 as SGHVS and CDR2 as FNYEAQ. This CDR3 has 17 residues. V lost 5 bases and J lost 4, with 21 bases in between. The CDR3 nucleotides are TGTGCCAGCAGCAGGACTGCAGCGGGCGCGCTTTACAATGAGCAGTTCTTC. Residues: CASSRTAAGALYNEQFF.

The chain uses TRBV9 and TRBJ1-1; 7 nucleotides agree with TRBD1. Losses at the gene ends were 4 bases for V and 5 bases for J; bases not matched to a gene: 17. CDR1 is SGDLS and CDR2 is YYNGEE in the germline V gene. The CDR3 covers 17 residues. This CDR3 reads CASSPPFGDSRDTEAFF. In nucleotides, the CDR3 is TGTGCCAGCAGCCCACCTTTTGGGGACAGTAGAGATACTGAAGCTTTCTTT. The full variable domain, its missing parts supplied by reference TRBV9 and TRBJ1-1, is DSGVTQTPKHLITATGQRVTLRCSPRSGDLSVYWYQQSLDQGLQFLIQYYNGEERAKGNILERFSAQQFPDLHSELNLSSLELGDSALYFCASSPPFGDSRDTEAFFGQGTRLTVV.

The J gene is TRBJ2-1, the V gene TRBV5-5; TRBD1 matches at 12 bases. The trim removed 4 bases at V and 6 bases at J, leaving 8 bases unmatched. There are 16 residues in the CDR3. Germline CDR1 and CDR2: SGHKS and YYEKEE (reference sequence). The CDR3 DNA reads TGTGCCAGCAGCCGGGAGGGGACAGGGGGCTTCAATGAGCAGTTCTTC. Protein sequence: CASSREGTGGFNEQFF.

V gene TRBV30 combines with J gene TRBJ1-2, with D possibly TRBD1 on 5 matching bases. The CDR3 length is 13 residues. V lost 4 bases, J lost 5 bases, and 14 bases lay in between. Germline CDR1 is GTSNPN and CDR2 is SVGIG (reference sequence). This CDR3 reads CAWTGGSGYGYTF. CDR3 bases: TGTGCCTGGACGGGAGGCTCAGGGTATGGCTACACCTTC.

CDR3 protein: CASSRPTSGGAKDTQYF. CDR3 in DNA: TGTGCCAGCAGCCGGCCGACTAGCGGGGGGGCGAAGGATACGCAGTATTTT. This chain uses TRBV3-1 (or the pseudogene TRBV3-2) with TRBJ2-3, with 14 bases lining up with TRBD2. The CDR3 is 17 amino acids. Trimming took 4 bases from V and 6 from J; bases not matched to a gene: 9. In germline, CDR1 is LGHDT, CDR2 YNNKEL (reference sequence).

This clone was found once. The chain couples TRBV2 to TRBJ2-5, with D maybe TRBD1 (6 bases). This CDR3 region has 13 residues. Trimming shortened V by 5 bases and J by 4 bases, and 11 bases separated the two germline ends. Germline values: CDR1 SNHLY, CDR2 FYNNEI. The CDR3 reads CASSMTGRETQYF. CDR3 bases: TGTGCCAGCAGTATGACAGGTCGAGAGACCCAGTACTTC.

CDR3 in amino acids: CASRTSGGAPGELFF. CDR3 coding DNA: TGCGCCAGCAGGACTAGCGGGGGGGCCCCCGGGGAGCTGTTTTTT. J is TRBJ2-2 and V is TRBV10-1; TRBD2 agrees at 14 bases. The CDR3 covers 15 residues. Germline V gene sequence: CDR1 WNHNN, CDR2 SYGVQD (reference sequence). Trimming cost V 6 bases and J 6 bases; bases outside gene matches: 3.

The CDR3 loop reads CASSLNVLTGGDGYTF. The DNA for the CDR3 is TGTGCCAGCAGCTTAAATGTTTTAACCGGGGGGGATGGCTACACCTTC. The chain combines TRBV7-9 with TRBJ1-2; tentative D call: TRBD1 (5 bases). Deletions cut 2 bases from V and 6 bases from J, with 19 bases between. The V gene's germline CDR1 is SEHNR and CDR2 FQNEAQ (reference sequence). The CDR3 is made up of 16 amino acids.

This clone was detected only once. V is TRBV6-5 and J is TRBJ2-2; D is unclear. V shed 11 bases and J shed 0 bases, with 10 bases lying between them. Germline-derived CDR1 and CDR2 are MNHEY and SVGAGI. The CDR3 length is 13 residues. CDR3 coding DNA: TGTGCCGTTCAGAAAACGAACACCGGGGAGCTGTTTTTT. Its translation is CAVQKTNTGELFF.

The V call is TRBV29-1, the J call TRBJ1-2, with 7 bases that match TRBD1. The CDR3 has 12 amino acids. CDR1 and CDR2 from the germline V gene are SQVTM and ANQGSEA. Trimming cost V 7 bases and J 7 bases; bases outside gene matches: 9. For the CDR3, the DNA is TGCAGCGCGGGACAGTACTCGCTTGGCTACACCTTC. This encodes CSAGQYSLGYTF.

The chain carries TRBV9 and TRBJ2-2; 10 bases line up with TRBD2. Germline trimming cut 3 bases from V and 1 base from J; bases unmatched to any gene: 0. CDR1 SGDLS and CDR2 YYNGEE come from the germline V gene. The CDR3 covers 15 residues. CDR3 coding DNA: TGTGCCAGCAGCGGACTAGCGGGGAACACCGGGGAGCTGTTTTTT. Its protein is CASSGLAGNTGELFF.

This chain joins TRBV2 and TRBJ2-1; tentative D call: TRBD2 (6 bases). V lost 6 bases to trimming and J lost 8 bases, with 17 bases between them. CDR1 and CDR2 from the germline V gene are SNHLY and FYNNEI. The CDR3 is made up of 14 amino acids. CDR3 DNA: TGTGCCAGCAGCATGTGGCGGGACGCCGATGAGCAGTTCTTC. Translated: CASSMWRDADEQFF. Full variable domain (outside the CDR3, taken from reference TRBV2 and TRBJ2-1): EPEVTQTPSHQVTQMGQEVILRCVPISNHLYFYWYRQILGQKVEFLVSFYNNEISEKSEIFDDQFSVERPDGSNFTLKIRSTKLEDSAMYFCASSMWRDADEQFFGPGTRLTVL.

The V gene is TRBV9, the J gene TRBJ2-1, with TRBD1 identical over 11 bases. The CDR3 has 16 amino acids. The V segment lost 0 bases and the J segment 6 bases; nucleotides outside the gene matches: 5. Germline-derived CDR1 and CDR2 are SGDLS and YYNGEE. The CDR3: CASSVVPGQGVNEQFF. Here the CDR3 DNA reads TGTGCCAGCAGCGTAGTCCCGGGACAGGGGGTCAATGAGCAGTTCTTC.

This clone was recorded only once. The J gene is TRBJ2-2, the V gene TRBV29-1; TRBD1 aligns across 7 bases. The CDR3 is 13 residues long. V lost 5 bases and J lost 5; bases outside the gene matches: 5. Per germline, CDR1 SQVTM and CDR2 ANQGSEA. The CDR3 spells CSVRTGQTGELFF. The CDR3, as DNA: TGCAGCGTTCGGACAGGACAAACCGGGGAGCTGTTTTTT.

The chain combines TRBV6-6 with TRBJ2-7, with TRBD1 identical over 8 bases. The germline CDR1 and CDR2 sequences are MNHNY and SVGAGI (reference sequence). The CDR3 contains 15 residues. The ends lost 0 bases at V and 4 bases at J; junction bases unmatched: 5. The CDR3 nucleotides are TGTGCCAGCAGTTACTCGACAGGGGAAGGGTACGAGCAGTACGTC. Translated, it gives CASSYSTGEGYEQYV.

The chain carries TRBV7-2 and TRBJ2-1, with D tentatively TRBD1 (5 bases). The CDR3 is made up of 14 amino acids. CDR1 SGHTA and CDR2 FQGNSA come from the germline V gene. The ends were cut back, 7 bases at V and 0 bases at J, with 10 bases in the middle. CDR3 nucleotide sequence: TGTGCCAGCACCCCGCAGGGCTCCTACAATGAGCAGTTCTTC. Its protein product is CASTPQGSYNEQFF.

The rearrangement uses TRBV19 and TRBJ1-5, with D possibly matching TRBD1 (5 bases). Germline V gene sequence: CDR1 LNHDA, CDR2 SQIVND (reference sequence). V was trimmed by 7 bases and J by 0 bases, leaving 13 bases between them. The CDR3 runs to 15 residues. The CDR3 reads CASIRHRNSNQPQHF. The CDR3, as DNA: TGTGCCAGTATCAGACACAGGAATAGCAATCAGCCCCAGCATTTT.

The chain uses TRBV15 and TRBJ1-5; TRBD1 aligns across 8 bases. From germline, CDR1 is LNHNV and CDR2 YYDKDF (reference sequence). This CDR3 spans 17 amino acids. After removal of 3 bases from V and 3 bases from J, the junction contained 10 bases not matched to a gene. The CDR3 spells CATSRDTKTGVNQPQHF. In DNA, the CDR3 is TGTGCCACCAGCAGGGACACAAAGACAGGGGTCAATCAGCCCCAGCATTTT.

This chain connects TRBV19 to TRBJ1-2; TRBD1 aligns across 10 bases. The CDR3 contains 15 residues. CDR1 is LNHDA, CDR2 SQIVND, per germline (reference sequence). V was pared by 5 bases and J by 7 bases, with 10 bases of the junction left unmatched. For the CDR3, the DNA is TGTGCCAGTAGTGTGACGACAGGGGGCTATCCTGGCTACACCTTC. Amino acids: CASSVTTGGYPGYTF.

The gene calls are TRBV7-2 and TRBJ1-1, with D possibly matching TRBD1 (5 bases). The ends were cut back, 8 bases at V and 5 bases at J, with 15 bases in the middle. Germline CDR1 reads SGHTA; CDR2 reads FQGNSA. The CDR3 spans 13 residues. As DNA, the CDR3 is TGTGCCAGCTCCGGAAGGGGAGGTACTGAAGCTTTCTTT. Translation: CASSGRGGTEAFF.

This chain links TRBV29-1 with TRBJ1-2; no definite D call. CDR3 length: 14 residues. The germline V gene has CDR1 SQVTM and CDR2 ANQGSEA. V shed 3 bases and J shed 7 bases, with 18 bases lying between them. The CDR3 spells CSVDSGVVGSGYTF. The CDR3 nucleotides are TGCAGCGTTGACAGCGGGGTAGTGGGGAGTGGCTACACCTTC.